This T cell receptor beta chain was identified in a study of T cell responses to AZD1222 COVID-19 vaccine. Germline-derived CDR1 and CDR2 are MGHRA and YSYEKL. This CDR3 contains 15 residues. Unmatched junction bases numbered 7, after V lost 1 base and J lost 8 bases. Sequenced by immunoSEQ multiplex PCR; TCRdb stores in-frame clones only, minus some. Of approximately 180,000 clones listed, 70% to 90% were seen once; the top ten hold 1.5% to 2%. Comments on this clone: As yet, its antigen is unknown.

Whole-study results and caveats: The study identified only a handful of AZD1222 recipients as seropositive at baseline. None of the repertoires were sampled until the peak T cell response had passed. Spike-spanning, vaccine-associated CD4 TCRs were dominant at 160-218 and 743-854. Within unmutated variant regions lay the reported targets of nearly half of spike-specific TCRs.

This TCR was recovered from an adult in good health. The sample consisted of peripheral blood, taken on day 0 of AZD1222 vaccination. V usage is TRBV4-1 and J usage is TRBJ1-4; 7 bases fit TRBD1. Here the CDR3 reads CASSQGQGVSEKLFF. CDR3 nucleotides: TGCGCCAGCAGCCAAGGTCAGGGGGTATCGGAAAAACTGTTTTTT.